This note documents a single TCR beta chain sequence. The source of the sample is a study of cytomegalovirus exposure and HLA in healthy donors. 13 Jbeta primers and 60 Vbeta primers were used for the PCR. Libraries were prepared by immunoSEQ multiplex PCR; TCRdb keeps only in-frame clonotypes and omits some of them. This table holds about 170,000 clones, 72% found once. Germline V gene data show CDR1 as SEHNR and CDR2 as FQNEAQ (reference sequence). The CDR3 spans 15 residues. The sample was PBMCs. This chain connects TRBV7-9 to TRBJ2-5; 11 bases fit TRBD1. The J call is in doubt because the DNA end fits TRBJ2-7 better. This clonotype originated in a human donor in good health. The CDR3 spells CASSPRTGGSYEQYF. CDR3 DNA sequence: TGTGCCAGCAGCCCAAGGACAGGGGGCAGCTACGAGCAGTACTTC.